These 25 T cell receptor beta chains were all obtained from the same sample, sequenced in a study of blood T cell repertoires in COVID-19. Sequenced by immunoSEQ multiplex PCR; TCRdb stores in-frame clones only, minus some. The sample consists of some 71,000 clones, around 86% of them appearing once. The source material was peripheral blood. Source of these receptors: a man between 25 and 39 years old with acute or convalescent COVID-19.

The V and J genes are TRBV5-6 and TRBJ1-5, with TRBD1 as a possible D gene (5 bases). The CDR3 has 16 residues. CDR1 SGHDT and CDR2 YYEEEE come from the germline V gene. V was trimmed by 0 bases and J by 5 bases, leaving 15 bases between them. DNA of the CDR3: TGTGCCAGCAGCTTGGCCGATCAAGGGGTTGATCAGCCCCAGCATTTT. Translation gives CASSLADQGVDQPQHF.

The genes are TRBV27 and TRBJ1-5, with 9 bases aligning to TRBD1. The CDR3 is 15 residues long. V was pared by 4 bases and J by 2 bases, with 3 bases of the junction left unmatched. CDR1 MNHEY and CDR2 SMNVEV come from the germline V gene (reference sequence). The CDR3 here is CASSSWTGGNQPQHF. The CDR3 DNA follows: TGTGCCAGCAGTTCTTGGACAGGGGGCAATCAGCCCCAGCATTTT.

DNA of the CDR3: TGTGCCAGCAGCTTATTAGGGGGCGCTTTCGACAATGAGCAGTTCTTC. Its protein is CASSLLGGAFDNEQFF. The gene calls are TRBV7-9 and TRBJ2-1, with 7 bases that match TRBD1. CDR1 and CDR2 (germline): SEHNR, FQNEAQ (reference sequence). Trimming took 2 bases from V and 5 from J; bases not matched to a gene: 9. The CDR3 totals 16 residues. The variable domain in full, with the rest retrieved from reference TRBV7-9 and TRBJ2-1, is DTGVSQNPRHKITKRGQNVTFRCDPISEHNRLYWYRQTLGQGPEFLTYFQNEAQLEKSRLLSDRFSAERPKGSFSTLEIQRTEQGDSAMYLCASSLLGGAFDNEQFFGPGTRLTVL.

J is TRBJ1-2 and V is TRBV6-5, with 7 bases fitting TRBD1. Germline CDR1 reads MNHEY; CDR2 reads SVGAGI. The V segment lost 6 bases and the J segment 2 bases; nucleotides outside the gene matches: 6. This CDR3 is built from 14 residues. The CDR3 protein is CASRDRQGNYGYTF. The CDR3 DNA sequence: TGTGCCAGCAGGGATCGACAGGGCAACTATGGCTACACCTTC.

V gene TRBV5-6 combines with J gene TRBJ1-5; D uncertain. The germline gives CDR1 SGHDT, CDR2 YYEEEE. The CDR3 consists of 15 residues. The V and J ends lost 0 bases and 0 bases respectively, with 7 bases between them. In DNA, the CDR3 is TGTGCCAGCAGCTTGGGACTTTCTAGCAATCAGCCCCAGCATTTT. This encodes CASSLGLSSNQPQHF.

The CDR3 here is CASSALYEQFF. The CDR3 DNA follows: TGTGCCAGCAGCGCGTTGTATGAGCAGTTCTTC. This chain links TRBV2 with TRBJ2-1, with D hard to call. Germline V CDR1 and CDR2: SNHLY, FYNNEI. This CDR3 has 11 amino acids. Trimming removed 6 bases at V and 8 bases at J, with 8 bases between.

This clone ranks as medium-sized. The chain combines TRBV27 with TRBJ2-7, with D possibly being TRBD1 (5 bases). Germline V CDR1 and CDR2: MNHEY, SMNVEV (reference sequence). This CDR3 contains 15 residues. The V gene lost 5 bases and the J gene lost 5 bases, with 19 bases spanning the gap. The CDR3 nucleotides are TGTGCCAGCAGTCCGACAGACCCCTCTTACGACGAGCAGTACTTC. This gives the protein CASSPTDPSYDEQYF.

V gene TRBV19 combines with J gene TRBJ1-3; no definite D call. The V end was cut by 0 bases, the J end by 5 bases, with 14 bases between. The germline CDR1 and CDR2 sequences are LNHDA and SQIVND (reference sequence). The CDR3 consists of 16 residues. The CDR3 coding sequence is TGTGCCAGTAGTATAGATTCCGGAGGATCTAGAAACACCATATATTTT. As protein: CASSIDSGGSRNTIYF. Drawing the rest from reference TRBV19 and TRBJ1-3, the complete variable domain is DGGITQSPKYLFRKEGQNVTLSCEQNLNHDAMYWYRQDPGQGLRLIYYSQIVNDFQKGDIAEGYSVSREKKESFPLTVTSAQKNPTAFYLCASSIDSGGSRNTIYFGEGSWLTVV.

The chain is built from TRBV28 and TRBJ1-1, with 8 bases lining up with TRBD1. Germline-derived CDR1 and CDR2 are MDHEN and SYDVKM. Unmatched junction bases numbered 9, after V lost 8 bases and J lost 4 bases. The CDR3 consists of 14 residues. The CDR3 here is CASGRQGSVTEAFF. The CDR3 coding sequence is TGTGCCAGCGGACGACAGGGGAGTGTCACTGAAGCTTTCTTT.

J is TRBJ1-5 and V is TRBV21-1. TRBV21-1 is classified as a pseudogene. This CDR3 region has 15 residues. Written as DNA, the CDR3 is TGTGCCAGTGGAGGGGATCGGAGGAGCAATCAGCCCCAGCATTTT. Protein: CASGGDRRSNQPQHF.

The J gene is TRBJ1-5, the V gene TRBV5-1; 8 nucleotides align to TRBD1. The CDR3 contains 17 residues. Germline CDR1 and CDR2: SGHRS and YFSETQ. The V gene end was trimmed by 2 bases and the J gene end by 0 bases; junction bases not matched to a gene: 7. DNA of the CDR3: TGCGCCAGCAGCTTAGGACAGGGAGGGGATAGCAATCAGCCCCAGCATTTT. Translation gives CASSLGQGGDSNQPQHF.

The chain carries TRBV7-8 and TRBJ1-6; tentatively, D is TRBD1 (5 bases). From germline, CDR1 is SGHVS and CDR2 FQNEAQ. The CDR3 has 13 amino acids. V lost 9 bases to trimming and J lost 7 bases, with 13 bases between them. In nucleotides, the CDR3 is TGTGCCAGTAGGGCAGGGCAAAATTCACCCCTCCACTTT. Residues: CASRAGQNSPLHF.

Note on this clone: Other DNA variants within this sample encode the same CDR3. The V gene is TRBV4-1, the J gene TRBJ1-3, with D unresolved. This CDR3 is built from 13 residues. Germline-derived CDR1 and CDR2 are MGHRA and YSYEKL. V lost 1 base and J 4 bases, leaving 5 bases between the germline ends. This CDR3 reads CASSQGPGNTIYF. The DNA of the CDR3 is TGCGCCAGCAGCCAAGGGCCAGGAAACACCATATATTTT.

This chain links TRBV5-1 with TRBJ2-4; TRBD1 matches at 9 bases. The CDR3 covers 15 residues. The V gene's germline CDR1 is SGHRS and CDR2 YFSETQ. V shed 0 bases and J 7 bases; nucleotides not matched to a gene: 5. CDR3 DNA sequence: TGCGCCAGCAGCTTGGATACAGGGGGCGTCAACATTCAGTACTTC. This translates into CASSLDTGGVNIQYF.

CDR3 sequence: CASSLEGVEQYF. In nucleotides, the CDR3 is TGCGCCAGCAGCTTAGAGGGTGTCGAGCAGTACTTC. The chain combines TRBV5-1 with TRBJ2-7; possibly TRBD2 for D (5 bases). V lost 2 bases to trimming and J lost 6 bases, with 9 bases between them. The CDR3 is 12 amino acids. Germline CDR1 and CDR2: SGHRS and YFSETQ.

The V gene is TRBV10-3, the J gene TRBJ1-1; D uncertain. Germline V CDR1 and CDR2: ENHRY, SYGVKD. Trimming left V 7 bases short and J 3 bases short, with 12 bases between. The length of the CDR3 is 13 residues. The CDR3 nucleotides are TGTGCCATCATCGCCTCAGAACACACTGAAGCTTTCTTT. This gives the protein CAIIASEHTEAFF.

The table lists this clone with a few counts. CDR3 DNA sequence: TGTGCCAGCAGCCCATGGGGACAGGGGGCGCCCGGCTATGGCTACACCTTC. It yields the protein CASSPWGQGAPGYGYTF. V is TRBV9 and J is TRBJ1-2; 12 bases align to TRBD1. The junction had 11 bases not matched to a gene; V was cut back by 4 bases and J by 4 bases. Germline CDR1 SGDLS, CDR2 YYNGEE. The CDR3 totals 17 residues.

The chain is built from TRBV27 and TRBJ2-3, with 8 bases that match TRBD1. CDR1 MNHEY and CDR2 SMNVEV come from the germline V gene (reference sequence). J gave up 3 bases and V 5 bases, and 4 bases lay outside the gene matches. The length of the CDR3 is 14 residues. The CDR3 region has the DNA TGTGCCAGCAGTCCAGGACAGGGAACAGATACGCAGTATTTT. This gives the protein CASSPGQGTDTQYF.

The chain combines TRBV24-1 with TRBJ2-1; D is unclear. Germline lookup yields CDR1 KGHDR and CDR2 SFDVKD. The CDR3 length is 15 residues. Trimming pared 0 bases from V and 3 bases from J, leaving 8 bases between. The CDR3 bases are TGTGCCACCAGTGATTTGAGTGGCAGCTACAATGAGCAGTTCTTC. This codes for CATSDLSGSYNEQFF.

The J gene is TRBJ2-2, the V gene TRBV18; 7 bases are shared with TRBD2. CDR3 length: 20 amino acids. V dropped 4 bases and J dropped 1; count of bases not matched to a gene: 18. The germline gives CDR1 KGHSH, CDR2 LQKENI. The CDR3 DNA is TGTGCCAGCTCACTCCGATACCTAGCGGAGCTACTGATGAACACCGGGGAGCTGTTTTTT. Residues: CASSLRYLAELLMNTGELFF. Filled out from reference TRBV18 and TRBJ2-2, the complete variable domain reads NAGVMQNPRHLVRRRGQEARLRCSPMKGHSHVYWYRQLPEEGLKFMVYLQKENIIDESGMPKERFSAEFPKEGPSILRIQQVVRGDSAAYFCASSLRYLAELLMNTGELFFGEGSRLTVL.

The CDR3 region is CASSSGGPYNYGYTF. CDR3 nucleotides: TGTGCCAGCAGCTCGGGAGGGCCCTATAACTATGGCTACACCTTC. The gene calls are TRBV9 and TRBJ1-2; D ambiguous. V gave up 4 bases and J gave up 1 base, with 14 bases separating them. CDR1 SGDLS and CDR2 YYNGEE come from the germline V gene. This CDR3 is 15 amino acids long.

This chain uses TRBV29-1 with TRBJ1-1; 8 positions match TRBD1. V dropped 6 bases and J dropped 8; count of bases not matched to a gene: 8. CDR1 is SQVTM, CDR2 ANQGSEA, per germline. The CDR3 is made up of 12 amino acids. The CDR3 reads CSVDSTGGEAFF. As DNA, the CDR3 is TGCAGCGTCGATTCAACAGGGGGAGAAGCTTTCTTT.

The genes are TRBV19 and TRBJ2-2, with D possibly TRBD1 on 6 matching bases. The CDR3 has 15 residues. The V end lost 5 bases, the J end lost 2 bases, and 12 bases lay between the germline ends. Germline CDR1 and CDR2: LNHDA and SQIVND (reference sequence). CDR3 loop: CASSWQGPNTGELFF. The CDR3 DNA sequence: TGTGCCAGTAGTTGGCAGGGGCCTAACACCGGGGAGCTGTTTTTT.

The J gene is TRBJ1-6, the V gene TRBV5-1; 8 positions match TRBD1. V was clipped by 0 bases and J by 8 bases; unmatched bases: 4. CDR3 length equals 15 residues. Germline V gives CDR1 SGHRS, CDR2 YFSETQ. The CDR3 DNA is TGCGCCAGCAGCTTGGCAGGACAGGGATATTCACCCCTCCACTTT. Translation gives CASSLAGQGYSPLHF.

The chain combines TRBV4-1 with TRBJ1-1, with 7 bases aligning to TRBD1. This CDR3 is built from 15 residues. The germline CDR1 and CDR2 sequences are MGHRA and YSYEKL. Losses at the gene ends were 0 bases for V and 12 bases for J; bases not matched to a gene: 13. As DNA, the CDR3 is TGCGCCAGCAGCCAAGATCCAGGGACAGCCGTTGGAACTTTCTTT. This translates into CASSQDPGTAVGTFF.